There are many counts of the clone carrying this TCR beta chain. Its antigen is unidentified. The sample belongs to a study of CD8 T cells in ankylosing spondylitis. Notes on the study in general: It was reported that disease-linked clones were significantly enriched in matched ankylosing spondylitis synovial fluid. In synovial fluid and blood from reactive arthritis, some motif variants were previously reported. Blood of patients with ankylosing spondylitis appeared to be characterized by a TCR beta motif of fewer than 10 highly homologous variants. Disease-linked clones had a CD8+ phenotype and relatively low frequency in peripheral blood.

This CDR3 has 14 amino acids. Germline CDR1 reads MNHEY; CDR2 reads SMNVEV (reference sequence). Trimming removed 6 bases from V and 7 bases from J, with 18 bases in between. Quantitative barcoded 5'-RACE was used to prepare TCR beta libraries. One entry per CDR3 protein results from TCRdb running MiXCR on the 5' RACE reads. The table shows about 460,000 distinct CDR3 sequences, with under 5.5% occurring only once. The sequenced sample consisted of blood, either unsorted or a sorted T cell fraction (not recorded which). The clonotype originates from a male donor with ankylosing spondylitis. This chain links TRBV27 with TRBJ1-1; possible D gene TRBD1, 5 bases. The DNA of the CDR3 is TGTGCCAGCAGCCGTACCGAGGGGTGGGGTGAAGCTTTCTTT. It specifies CASSRTEGWGEAFF.